The clone carrying this T cell receptor beta chain has ten or more counts. Together with a sample-barcoded 5' primer, a J-beta primer mix was included in a second PCR lasting roughly 7 to 11 cycles. TCRdb re-derived calls from the 5' RACE reads in MiXCR, one entry per CDR3 protein. This table holds hundreds of thousands of distinct CDR3 sequences, 25% to 35% found once. This sample was taken from a study of blood T cells in healthy people across ages. The source of this sequence is a woman at least 80 years old in good health. The sample was blood.

CDR3 in DNA: TGTGCCAGCAGCTCCCTGATGGACAGGGGGCCCTACTATGGCTACACCTTC. This codes for CASSSLMDRGPYYGYTF. This chain links TRBV6-1 with TRBJ1-2, with 11 bases lining up with TRBD1. This CDR3 is built from 17 residues. Germline CDR1 and CDR2: MNHNS and SASEGT. Losses at the gene ends were 6 bases for V and 3 bases for J; bases not matched to a gene: 12.